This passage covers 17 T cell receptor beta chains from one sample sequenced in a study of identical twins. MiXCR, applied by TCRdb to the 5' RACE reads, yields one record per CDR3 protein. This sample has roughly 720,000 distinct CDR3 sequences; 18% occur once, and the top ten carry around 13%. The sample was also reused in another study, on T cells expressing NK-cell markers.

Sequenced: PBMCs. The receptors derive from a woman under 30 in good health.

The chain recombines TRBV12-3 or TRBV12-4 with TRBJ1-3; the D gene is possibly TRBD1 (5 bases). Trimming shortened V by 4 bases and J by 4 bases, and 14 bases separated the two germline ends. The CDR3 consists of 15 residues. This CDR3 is CASSWSSSGGNTIYF. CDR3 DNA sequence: TGTGCCAGCAGTTGGTCCAGTTCAGGGGGAAACACCATATATTTT.

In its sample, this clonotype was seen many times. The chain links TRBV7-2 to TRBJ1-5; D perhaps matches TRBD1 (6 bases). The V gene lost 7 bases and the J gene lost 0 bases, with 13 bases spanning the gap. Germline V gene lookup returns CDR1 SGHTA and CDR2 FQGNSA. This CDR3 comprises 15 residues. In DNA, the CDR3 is TGTGCCAGCACCTGGACAGCCACTAGCAATCAGCCCCAGCATTTT. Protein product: CASTWTATSNQPQHF.

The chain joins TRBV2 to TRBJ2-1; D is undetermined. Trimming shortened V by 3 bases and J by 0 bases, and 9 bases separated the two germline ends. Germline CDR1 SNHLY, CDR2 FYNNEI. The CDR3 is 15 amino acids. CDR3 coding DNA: TGTGCCAGCAGTGAGCAGGTGCCCTCCTACAATGAGCAGTTCTTC. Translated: CASSEQVPSYNEQFF.

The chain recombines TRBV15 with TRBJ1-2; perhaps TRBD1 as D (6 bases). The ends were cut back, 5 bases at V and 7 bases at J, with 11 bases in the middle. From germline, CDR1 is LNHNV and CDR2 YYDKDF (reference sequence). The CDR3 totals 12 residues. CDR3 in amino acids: CATSLDRSGYTF. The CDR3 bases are TGTGCCACCAGCCTTGACAGGTCTGGCTACACCTTC.

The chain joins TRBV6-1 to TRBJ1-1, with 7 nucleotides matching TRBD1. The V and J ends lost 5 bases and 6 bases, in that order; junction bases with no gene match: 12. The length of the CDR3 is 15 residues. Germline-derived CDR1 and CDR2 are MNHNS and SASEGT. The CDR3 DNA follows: TGTGCCAGCAGTACACTATCCTTGACAGGGTCTGAAGCTTTCTTT. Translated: CASSTLSLTGSEAFF.

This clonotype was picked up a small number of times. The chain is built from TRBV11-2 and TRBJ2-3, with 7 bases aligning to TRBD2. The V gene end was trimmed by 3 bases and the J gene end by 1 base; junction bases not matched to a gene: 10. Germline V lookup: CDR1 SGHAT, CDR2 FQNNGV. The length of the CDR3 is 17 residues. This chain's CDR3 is CASSFLRLALGTDTQYF. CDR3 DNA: TGTGCCAGCAGCTTTTTGAGACTAGCCTTAGGCACAGATACGCAGTATTTT.

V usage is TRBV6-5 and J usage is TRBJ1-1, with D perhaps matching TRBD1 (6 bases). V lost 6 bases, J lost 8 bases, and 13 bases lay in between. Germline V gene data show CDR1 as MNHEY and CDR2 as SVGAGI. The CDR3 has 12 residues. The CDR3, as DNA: TGTGCCAGCAGCACTTACAGGGAGGAAGCTTTCTTT. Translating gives CASSTYREEAFF.

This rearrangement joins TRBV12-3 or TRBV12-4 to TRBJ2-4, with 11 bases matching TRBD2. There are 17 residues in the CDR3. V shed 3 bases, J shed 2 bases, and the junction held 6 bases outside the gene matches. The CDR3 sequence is CASSFTSGSYSKNIQYF. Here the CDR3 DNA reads TGTGCCAGCAGTTTTACTAGCGGGAGTTACTCCAAAAACATTCAGTACTTC.

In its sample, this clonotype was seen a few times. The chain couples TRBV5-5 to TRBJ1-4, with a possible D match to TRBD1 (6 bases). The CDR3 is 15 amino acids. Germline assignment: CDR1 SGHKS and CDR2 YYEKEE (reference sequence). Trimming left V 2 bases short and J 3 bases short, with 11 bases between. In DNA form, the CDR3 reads TGTGCCAGCAGCTTTCTTGGGGGCTCTAATGAAAAACTGTTTTTT. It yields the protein CASSFLGGSNEKLFF. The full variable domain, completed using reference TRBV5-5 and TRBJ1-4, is DAGVTQSPTHLIKTRGQQVTLRCSPISGHKSVSWYQQVLGQGPQFIFQYYEKEERGRGNFPDRFSARQFPNYSSELNVNALLLGDSALYLCASSFLGGSNEKLFFGSGTQLSVL.

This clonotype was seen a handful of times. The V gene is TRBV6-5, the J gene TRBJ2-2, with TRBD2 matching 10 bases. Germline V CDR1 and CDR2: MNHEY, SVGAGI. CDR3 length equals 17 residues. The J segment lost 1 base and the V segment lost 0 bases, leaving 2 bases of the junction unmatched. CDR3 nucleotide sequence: TGTGCCAGCAGTTACTCAGGACTAGCGGTGAACACCGGGGAGCTGTTTTTT. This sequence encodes CASSYSGLAVNTGELFF.

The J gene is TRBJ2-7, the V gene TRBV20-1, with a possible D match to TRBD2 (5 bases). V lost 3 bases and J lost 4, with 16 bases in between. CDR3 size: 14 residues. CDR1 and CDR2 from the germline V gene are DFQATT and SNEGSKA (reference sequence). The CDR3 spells CSARPDGVGYEQYF. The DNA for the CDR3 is TGCAGTGCTAGGCCCGACGGGGTTGGGTACGAGCAGTACTTC.

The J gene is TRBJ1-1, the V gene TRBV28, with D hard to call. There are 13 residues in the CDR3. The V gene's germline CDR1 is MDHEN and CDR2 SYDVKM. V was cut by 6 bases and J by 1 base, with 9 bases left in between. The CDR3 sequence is CASRSTSNTEAFF. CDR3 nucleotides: TGTGCCAGCAGATCAACCTCGAACACTGAAGCTTTCTTT.

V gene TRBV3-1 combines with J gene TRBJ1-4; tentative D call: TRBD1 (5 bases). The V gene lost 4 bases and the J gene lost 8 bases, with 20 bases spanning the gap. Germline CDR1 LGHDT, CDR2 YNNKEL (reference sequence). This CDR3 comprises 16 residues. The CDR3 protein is CASSPAGGDEREKLFF. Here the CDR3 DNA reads TGTGCCAGCAGCCCGGCGGGGGGGGACGAAAGGGAAAAACTGTTTTTT.

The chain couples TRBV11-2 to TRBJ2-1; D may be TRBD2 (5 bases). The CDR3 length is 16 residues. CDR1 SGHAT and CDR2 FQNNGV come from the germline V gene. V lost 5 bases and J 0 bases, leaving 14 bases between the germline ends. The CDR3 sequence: CASSPRADSSYNEQFF. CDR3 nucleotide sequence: TGTGCCAGCAGCCCCCGAGCGGATAGCTCCTACAATGAGCAGTTCTTC. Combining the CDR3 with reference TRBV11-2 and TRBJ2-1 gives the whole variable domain EAGVAQSPRYKIIEKRQSVAFWCNPISGHATLYWYQQILGQGPKLLIQFQNNGVVDDSQLPKDRFSAERLKGVDSTLKIQPAKLEDSAVYLCASSPRADSSYNEQFFGPGTRLTVL.

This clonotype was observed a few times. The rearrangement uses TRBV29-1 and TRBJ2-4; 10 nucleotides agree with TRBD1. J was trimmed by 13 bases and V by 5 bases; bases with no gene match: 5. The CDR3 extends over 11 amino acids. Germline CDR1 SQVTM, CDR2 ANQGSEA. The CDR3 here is CSVRTGGFQYF. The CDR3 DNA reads TGCAGCGTTCGGACAGGGGGGTTCCAGTACTTC.

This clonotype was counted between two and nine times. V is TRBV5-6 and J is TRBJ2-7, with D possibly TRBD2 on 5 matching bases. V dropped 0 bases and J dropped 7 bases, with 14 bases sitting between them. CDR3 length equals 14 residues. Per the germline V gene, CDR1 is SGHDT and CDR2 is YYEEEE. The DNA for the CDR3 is TGTGCCAGCAGCTTGGGTCCGGGGTCTACTGAGCAGTACTTC. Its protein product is CASSLGPGSTEQYF.

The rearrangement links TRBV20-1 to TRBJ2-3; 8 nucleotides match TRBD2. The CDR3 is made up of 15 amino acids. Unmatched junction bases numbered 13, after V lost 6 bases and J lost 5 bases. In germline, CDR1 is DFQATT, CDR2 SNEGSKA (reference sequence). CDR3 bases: TGCAGTGCGAATTGGGTCCGGGGGGGTAAAGATACGCAGTATTTT. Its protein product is CSANWVRGGKDTQYF.